This is a list of T cell receptor beta chains from one sample in a study of T cell responses to AZD1222 COVID-19 vaccine. The table came from immunoSEQ multiplex PCR; TCRdb's copy has only in-frame clones and leaves some out. The sample includes some 130,000 clones, 90% to 95% of them seen just once. The sample here was peripheral blood, taken on day 0 of AZD1222 vaccination. The receptors derive from an adult in good health. The CDR3 runs from the conserved cysteine through the conserved F or W. D genes are given only for firm matches. Only some rows state a clone size, as once, few, many or a class for expanded clones.

>TRBJ2-3|TRBD2|TRBV19|NA
TGTGCCAGTAGTATCCCCGCGGGAGCCTCGACAGATACGCAGTATTTT
CASSIPAGASTDTQYF
>TRBJ2-7|NA|TRBV12-3/TRBV12-4|NA
TGTGCCAGCAGTATTACGGGCGAGCAGTACTTC
CASSITGEQYF
>TRBJ1-5|NA|TRBV15|NA
TGTGCCACCAGCAGAGATCTGGGGGGGAATCAGCCCCAGCATTTT
CATSRDLGGNQPQHF
>TRBJ1-2|TRBD1|TRBV5-1|once
TGCGCCAGCAGGGAGCCGGGACAGGGAAGTAACTTC
CASREPGQGSNF
>TRBJ2-7|TRBD1|TRBV6-5|few
TGTGCCAGCAGCAGAGGGACAGGGGGATCCTACGAGCAGTACTTC
CASSRGTGGSYEQYF
>TRBJ1-6|NA|TRBV10-3|NA
TGTGCCATCAGAGGGGATAAGAGTTCACCCCTCCACTTT
CAIRGDKSSPLHF
>TRBJ2-7|NA|TRBV5-6|NA
TGTGCCAGCAGCACGTTCGTCCACGAGCAGTACTTC
CASSTFVHEQYF
>TRBJ2-1|NA|TRBV12-5|NA
TGTGCTAGTGGTTTGGACGGAAAAGACAGCTTCTCCTACAATGAGCAGTTCTTC
CASGLDGKDSFSYNEQFF
>TRBJ1-1|NA|TRBV5-1|few
TGCGCCAGCAGCTTGAACCCGAACACTGAAGCTTTCTTT
CASSLNPNTEAFF
>TRBJ2-5|TRBD2|TRBV27|NA
TGTGCCAGCAGTTTAGAACTAGCGGGAGTAGAGACCCAGTACTTC
CASSLELAGVETQYF
>TRBJ1-4|TRBD1|TRBV10-3|NA
TGTGCCATCAGTGATGAGACAGGGGACGGAACTAATGAAAAACTGTTTTTT
CAISDETGDGTNEKLFF
>TRBJ2-5|TRBD1|TRBV19|NA
TGTGCCAGTAGTCCGGGGACAGAGAAAGAGACCCAGTACTTC
CASSPGTEKETQYF
>TRBJ1-1|NA|TRBV18|NA
TGTGCCAGCTCACCACTGGGGCAGGGTGGGAACACTGAAGCTTTCTTT
CASSPLGQGGNTEAFF
>TRBJ1-6|NA|TRBV5-5|NA
TGTGCCAGCAGGCCCCACGGGGGCTCCTATAATTCACCCCTCCACTTT
CASRPHGGSYNSPLHF
>TRBJ1-2|NA|TRBV12-3/TRBV12-4|NA
TGTGCCAGCAGTTTCCGGGTCTATGGCTACACCTTC
CASSFRVYGYTF
>TRBJ1-4|TRBD1|TRBV15|NA
TGTGCCACCAGCAGAGACCTCCCCGGGACAGCTAACGAAAAACTGTTTTTT
CATSRDLPGTANEKLFF
>TRBJ1-1|NA|TRBV5-5|NA
TGTGCCAGCTTGGGAACAGGGTGGATGGCTTTCTTT
CASLGTGWMAFF
>TRBJ1-6|NA|TRBV18|NA
TGTGCCAGCTCACTAGGGTCGCCAGGGAATTCACCCCTCCACTTT
CASSLGSPGNSPLHF
>TRBJ1-1|NA|TRBV19|NA
TGTGCCAGTAGCCCAGGACGGAGGAACACTGAAGCTTTCTTT
CASSPGRRNTEAFF
>TRBJ1-2|TRBD1|TRBV7-2|NA
TGTGCCAGCAGCTTACGACAGGGGGGTGGGTACACCTTC
CASSLRQGGGYTF
>TRBJ2-1|TRBD2|TRBV5-6|once
TGTGCCAGCAGCTTCAGAGCTCTAGCGGGAGGGCCCAATGAGCAGTTCTTC
CASSFRALAGGPNEQFF
>TRBJ2-1|NA|TRBV18|NA
TGTGCCAGCTCACCAGAGCAGATCTACAATGAGCAGTTCTTC
CASSPEQIYNEQFF
>TRBJ2-1|NA|TRBV13|NA
TGTGCCAGCAGCTCCTTCTCCTACAATGAGCAGTTCTTC
CASSSFSYNEQFF
>TRBJ1-2|NA|TRBV6-5|once
TGTGCCAGCAGAGCGGCCGCTAACTATGGCTACACCTTC
CASRAAANYGYTF
>TRBJ2-7|TRBD2|TRBV4-1|NA
TGCGCCAGCAGCCTAACGACTAGCGGGAGCCCGACCGAGCAGTACTTC
CASSLTTSGSPTEQYF
>TRBJ1-4|NA|TRBV5-1|NA
TGCGCCAGCAGCTTGGCAGGGGCGCGGGAAAAACTGTTTTTT
CASSLAGAREKLFF
>TRBJ1-4|TRBD1|TRBV6-1|NA
TGTGCCAGCAGTGAAGGGCCGGGGACAGGGAATGAAAAACTGTTTTTT
CASSEGPGTGNEKLFF
>TRBJ1-5|NA|TRBV18|once
TGTGCCAGCTCAGAACAGGGTGTCAATCAGCCCCAGCATTTT
CASSEQGVNQPQHF
>TRBJ1-2|NA|TRBV5-4|NA
TGTGCCAGCAGCTATCAGGACAGAAACTATGGCTACACCTTC
CASSYQDRNYGYTF
>TRBJ2-4|NA|TRBV2|NA
TGTGCCAGCAGTGAAGCGCTTGGGGGCCCTCAGTACTTC
CASSEALGGPQYF
>TRBJ2-1|TRBD2|TRBV29-1|NA
TGCAGCGTTGGACTAGCGGGAGTACAGTTCTTC
CSVGLAGVQFF
>TRBJ2-7|NA|TRBV6-5|NA
TGTGCCAGCAGTTTTCCGGGGGAGGGGGAGTACTTC
CASSFPGEGEYF
>TRBJ2-5|NA|TRBV24-1|few
TGTGCCACCAGTGATTTGTCCAGGGATATGGAGACCCAGTACTTC
CATSDLSRDMETQYF
>TRBJ2-1|NA|TRBV27|NA
TGTGCCAGCAGTCAGGGTTATAATGAGCAGTTCTTC
CASSQGYNEQFF
>TRBJ2-3|NA|TRBV5-4|few
TGTGCCAGCAGCACGGGACTTCTTAACACAGATACGCAGTATTTT
CASSTGLLNTDTQYF
>TRBJ1-4|NA|TRBV5-1|NA
TGCGCCAGCAGCCTCCAAGGGTTAGGCGAAAAACTGTTTTTT
CASSLQGLGEKLFF
>TRBJ1-2|NA|TRBV18|NA
TGTGCCAGCTCAATGGACAGCAACTATGGCTACACCTTC
CASSMDSNYGYTF
>TRBJ1-1|NA|TRBV7-9|NA
TGTGCCAGCAGCTTAGAGGTCAGGGCAGCTTTCTTT
CASSLEVRAAFF
>TRBJ2-3|NA|TRBV6-5|NA
TGTGCCAGCAGTTCCTCGCACTGGGGGACAGATACGCAGTATTTT
CASSSSHWGTDTQYF
>TRBJ2-2|TRBD2|TRBV27|NA
TGTGCCAGCAGTCCCCGTGGACTAGCGATCGGCACCGGGGAGCTGTTTTTT
CASSPRGLAIGTGELFF
>TRBJ2-1|NA|TRBV10-3|NA
TGTGCCATCAGTAACAGGTCCGGGGGCTACAATGAGCAGTTCTTC
CAISNRSGGYNEQFF
>TRBJ1-5|NA|TRBV30|once
TGTGCCTGGAGTGTTGGGCAGGGAAACCAGCCCCAGCATTTT
CAWSVGQGNQPQHF
>TRBJ1-6|NA|TRBV7-9|NA
TGTGCCAGCAGCTTATTCGGGACGCAGAATTCACCCCTCCACTTT
CASSLFGTQNSPLHF
>TRBJ1-2|TRBD1|TRBV27|NA
TGTGCCAGCAGTTTCTACCCCCTAGAGGGGGCTGGTGGCTACACCTTC
CASSFYPLEGAGGYTF
>TRBJ2-6|NA|TRBV5-1|few
TGCGCCAGCATGAACGGGGGCTCTGGGGCCAACGTCCTGACTTTC
CASMNGGSGANVLTF